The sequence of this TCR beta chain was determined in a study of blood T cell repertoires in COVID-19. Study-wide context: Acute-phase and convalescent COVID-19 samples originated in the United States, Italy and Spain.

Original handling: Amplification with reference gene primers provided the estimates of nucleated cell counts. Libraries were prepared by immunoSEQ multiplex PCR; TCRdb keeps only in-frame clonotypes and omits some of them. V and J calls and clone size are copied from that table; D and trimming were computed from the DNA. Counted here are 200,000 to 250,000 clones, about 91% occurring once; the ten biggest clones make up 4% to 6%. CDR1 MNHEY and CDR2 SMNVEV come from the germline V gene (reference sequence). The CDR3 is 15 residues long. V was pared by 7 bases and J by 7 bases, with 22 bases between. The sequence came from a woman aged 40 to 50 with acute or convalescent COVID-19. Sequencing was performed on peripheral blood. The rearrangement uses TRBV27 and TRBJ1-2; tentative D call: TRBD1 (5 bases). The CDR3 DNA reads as TGTGCCAGCACCCTATTTGGGGGAGGTAGTGGTGGCTACACCTTC. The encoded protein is CASTLFGGGSGGYTF.